This T cell receptor (beta chain) is drawn from a study of PD-1 blockade in classical Hodgkin lymphoma. Assay: immunoSEQ multiplex PCR; the TCRdb copy retains only in-frame clones and omits some. This table holds 90,000 to 100,000 clones, roughly 76% found once. Germline loops: CDR1 SNHLY, CDR2 FYNNEI. Trimming removed 6 bases from V and 5 bases from J; junction bases left unmatched: 10. The CDR3 extends over 16 amino acids. With respect to this clone: Its specificity is unknown.

Overall study findings and caveats: Repertoire differences lack defined causes, possibly disease activity or prior therapy. Complete responders' baseline diversity resembled that of newly diagnosed patients. Relative to healthy donors, newly diagnosed patients reportedly had lower baseline TCR diversity, which was reported as lower still in relapsed/refractory patients.

Every single patient, without exception, relapsed after autologous stem cell transplantation, and brentuximab vedotin exposure varied. Progressive disease, partial response or complete response was each patient's best response. The J gene is TRBJ2-2, the V gene TRBV2; TRBD1 matches 9 bases. The starting material was peripheral blood mononuclear cells (PBMCs), obtained before the second cycle of nivolumab. The receptor comes from a human donor with classical Hodgkin lymphoma. The CDR3 protein is CASRNPGQGFTGELFF. The CDR3 nucleotides read TGTGCCAGCAGGAATCCGGGACAGGGATTTACCGGGGAGCTGTTTTTT.